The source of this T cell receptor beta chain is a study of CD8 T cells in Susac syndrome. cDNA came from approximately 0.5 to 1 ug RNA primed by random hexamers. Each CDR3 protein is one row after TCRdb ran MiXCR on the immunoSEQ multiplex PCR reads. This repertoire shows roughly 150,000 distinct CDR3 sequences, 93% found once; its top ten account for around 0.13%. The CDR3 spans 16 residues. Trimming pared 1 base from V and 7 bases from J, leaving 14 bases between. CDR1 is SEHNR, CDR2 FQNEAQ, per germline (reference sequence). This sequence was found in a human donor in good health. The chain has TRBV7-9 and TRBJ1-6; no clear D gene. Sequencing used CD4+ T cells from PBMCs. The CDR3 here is CASSLVRAGINSPLHF. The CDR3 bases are TGTGCCAGCAGCTTAGTGAGGGCTGGGATCAATTCACCCCTCCACTTT.